The sequence of this T cell receptor (beta chain) was determined in a study of T cell repertoires in cytomegalovirus infection. Each CDR3 protein is one row after TCRdb ran MiXCR on the reads. The sample includes approximately 220,000 distinct CDR3 sequences, 38% of them seen just once. Trimming pared 0 bases from V and 4 bases from J, leaving 9 bases between. CDR1 and CDR2 (germline): MNHEY, SVGAGI. The CDR3 totals 14 residues. With respect to this clonotype: Its antigen is still unknown.

The chain links TRBV6-5 to TRBJ1-2; D ambiguous. The source is a human donor in good health (CMV status not recorded). Some clones in this sample may be carry-over from other donors' samples. Material: CD8+ T cells from cultured PBMCs, obtained from culture after CMV antigen stimulation. The CDR3 DNA reads TGTGCCAGCAGTTACTCGAATGCAGGCTATGGCTACACCTTC. Its protein is CASSYSNAGYGYTF.